This T cell receptor beta chain was captured in a study of shared clonotypes between healthy human individuals. Study details: Researchers assigned three CD4 naive, three CD4 memory, two CD8 naive and one CD8 memory plate to each donor. Study outcomes and limitations: Naive subsets tended to show greater estimated richness than memory subsets.

Investigators spread the genomic DNA of each subset evenly over several immunoSEQ plates. Clones were read by immunoSEQ multiplex PCR, and TCRdb kept only the in-frame ones, dropping some. The table shows 2,500,000 or so clones, with roughly 93% occurring only once. In the case of this clone: Its matching antigen is unknown.

The length of the CDR3 is 10 residues. V lost 8 bases and J 7 bases, leaving 6 bases between the germline ends. CDR1 is LNHDA, CDR2 SQIVND, per germline (reference sequence). The material sequenced was naive CD4+ T cells from PBMCs. Subset noted: CD45RA+ positively selected. The V gene is TRBV19, the J gene TRBJ2-1; unclear D gene. The sequence was collected from a young man in good health. Some clones in this sample may be carry-over from other donors' samples. DNA for the CDR3: TGTGCCAGTGTAGGGAATGAGCAGTTCTTC. Translating gives CASVGNEQFF.